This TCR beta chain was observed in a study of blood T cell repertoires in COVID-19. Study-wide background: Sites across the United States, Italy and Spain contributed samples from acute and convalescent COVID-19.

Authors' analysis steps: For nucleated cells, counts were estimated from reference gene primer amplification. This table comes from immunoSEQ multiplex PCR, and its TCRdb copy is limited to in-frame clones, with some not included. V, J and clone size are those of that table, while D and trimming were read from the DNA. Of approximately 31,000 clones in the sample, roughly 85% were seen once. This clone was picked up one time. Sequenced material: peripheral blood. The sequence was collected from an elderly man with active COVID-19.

The CDR3 bases are TGTGCCAGTAGTGGGACTAGCGGGGTTACGGATACGCAGTATTTT. Its protein product is CASSGTSGVTDTQYF. This chain joins TRBV19 and TRBJ2-3, with 13 bases that match TRBD2. The CDR3 contains 15 residues. The germline V gene encodes CDR1 LNHDA and CDR2 SQIVND (reference sequence). The V segment lost 5 bases and the J segment 6 bases; nucleotides outside the gene matches: 5.